This TCR beta chain was captured by sequencing in a study of graft-versus-host responses after intestinal transplantation. As concerns this clone: The antigen is undetermined.

This table comes from immunoSEQ multiplex PCR, and its TCRdb copy is limited to in-frame clones, with some not included. The repertoire has approximately 110,000 clones, 90% to 95% of them found once; the top ten carry roughly 0.23%. This CDR3 comprises 10 residues. Germline V CDR1 and CDR2: GTSNPN, SVGIG (reference sequence). Trimming removed 5 bases from V and 9 bases from J, with 10 bases in between. This TCR came from a human donor who was the organ donor for an intestinal transplant. The chain uses TRBV30 and TRBJ1-2; maybe TRBD1 (6 bases). Sequencing used unstimulated CD4+ T cells sorted from spleen or lymph node cells, obtained before transplant. CDR3 DNA: TGTGCCTGGCTTACAGGGAGCTACACCTTC. Its protein is CAWLTGSYTF. Complete variable domain (other parts from reference TRBV30 and TRBJ1-2): SQTIHQWPATLVQPVGSPLSLECTVEGTSNPNLYWYRQAAGRGLQLLFYSVGIGQISSEVPQNLSASRPQDRQFILSSKKLLLSDSGFYLCAWLTGSYTFGSGTRLTVV.